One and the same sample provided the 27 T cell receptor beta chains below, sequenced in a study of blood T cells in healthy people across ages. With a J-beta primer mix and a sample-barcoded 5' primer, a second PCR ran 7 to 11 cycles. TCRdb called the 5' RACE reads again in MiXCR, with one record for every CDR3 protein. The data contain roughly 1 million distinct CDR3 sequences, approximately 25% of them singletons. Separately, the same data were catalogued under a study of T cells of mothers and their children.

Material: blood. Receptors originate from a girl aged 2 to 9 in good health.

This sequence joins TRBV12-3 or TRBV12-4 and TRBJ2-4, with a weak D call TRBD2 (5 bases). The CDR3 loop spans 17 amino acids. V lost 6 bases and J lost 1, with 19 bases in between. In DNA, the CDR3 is TGTGCCAGCAGCCCCAGCGGCGCTATAGGGGCCAAAAACATTCAGTACTTC. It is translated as CASSPSGAIGAKNIQYF.

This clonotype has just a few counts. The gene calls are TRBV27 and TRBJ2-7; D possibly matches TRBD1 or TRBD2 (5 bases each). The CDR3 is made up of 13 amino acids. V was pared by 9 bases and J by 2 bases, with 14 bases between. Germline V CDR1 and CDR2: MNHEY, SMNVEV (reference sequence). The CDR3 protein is CARGDGETYEQYF. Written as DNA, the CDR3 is TGTGCCAGGGGGGACGGGGAGACCTACGAGCAGTACTTC.

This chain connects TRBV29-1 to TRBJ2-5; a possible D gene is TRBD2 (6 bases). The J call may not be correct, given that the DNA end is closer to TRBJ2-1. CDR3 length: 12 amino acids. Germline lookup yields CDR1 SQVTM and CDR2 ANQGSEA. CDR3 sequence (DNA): TGCAGCGTTGTGGGACTCTACAATGAGCAGTTCTTC. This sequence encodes CSVVGLYNEQFF.

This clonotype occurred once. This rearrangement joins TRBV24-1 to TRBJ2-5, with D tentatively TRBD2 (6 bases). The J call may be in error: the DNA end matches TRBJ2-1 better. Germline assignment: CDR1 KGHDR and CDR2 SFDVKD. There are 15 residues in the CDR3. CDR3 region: CATSAEGRLYNEQFF. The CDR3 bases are TGTGCCACCAGTGCGGAGGGGCGTTTATACAATGAGCAGTTCTTC.

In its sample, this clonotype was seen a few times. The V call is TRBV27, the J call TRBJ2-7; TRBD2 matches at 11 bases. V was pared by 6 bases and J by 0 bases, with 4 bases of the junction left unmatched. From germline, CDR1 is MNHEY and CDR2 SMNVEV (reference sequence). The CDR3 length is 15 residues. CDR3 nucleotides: TGTGCCAGCAGACTAGCGGGAGACCGCTCCTACGAGCAGTACTTC. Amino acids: CASRLAGDRSYEQYF.

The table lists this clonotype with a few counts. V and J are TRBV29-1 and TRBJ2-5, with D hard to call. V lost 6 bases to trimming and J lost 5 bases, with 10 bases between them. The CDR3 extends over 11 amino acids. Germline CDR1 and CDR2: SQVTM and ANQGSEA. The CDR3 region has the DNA TGCAGCGTCCCGACCCGGGAGACCCAGTACTTC. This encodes CSVPTRETQYF.

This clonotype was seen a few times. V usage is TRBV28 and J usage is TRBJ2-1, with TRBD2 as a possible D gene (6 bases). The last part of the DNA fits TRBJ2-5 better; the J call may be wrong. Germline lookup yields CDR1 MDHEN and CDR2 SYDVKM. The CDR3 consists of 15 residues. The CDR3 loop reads CASSFRAGRDETQYF. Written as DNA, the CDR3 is TGTGCCAGCAGTTTTAGGGCGGGAAGGGACGAGACCCAGTACTTC.

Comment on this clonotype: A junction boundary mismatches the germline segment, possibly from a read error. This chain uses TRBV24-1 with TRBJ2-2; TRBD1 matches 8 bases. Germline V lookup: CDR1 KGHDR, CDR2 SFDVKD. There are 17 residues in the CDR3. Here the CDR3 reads CATSDLVGQVNTGELFF. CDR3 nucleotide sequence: TGTGCCACCAGTGATTTAGTGGGACAGGTTAACACCGGGGAGTTGTTTTTT.

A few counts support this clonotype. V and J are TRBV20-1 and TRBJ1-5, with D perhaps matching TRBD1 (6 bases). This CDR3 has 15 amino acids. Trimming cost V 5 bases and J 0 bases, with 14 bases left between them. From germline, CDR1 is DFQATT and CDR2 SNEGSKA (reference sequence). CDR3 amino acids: CSAWDNGDSNQPQHF. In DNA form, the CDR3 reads TGCAGTGCTTGGGACAATGGAGATAGCAATCAGCCCCAGCATTTT.

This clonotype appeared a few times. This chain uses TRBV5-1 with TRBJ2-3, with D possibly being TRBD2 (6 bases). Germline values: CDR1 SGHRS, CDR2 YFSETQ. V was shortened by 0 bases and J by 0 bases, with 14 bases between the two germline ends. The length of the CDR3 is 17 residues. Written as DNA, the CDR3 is TGCGCCAGCAGCTTGGCGGCTAGCGCTACCAGCACAGATACGCAGTATTTT. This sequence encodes CASSLAASATSTDTQYF.

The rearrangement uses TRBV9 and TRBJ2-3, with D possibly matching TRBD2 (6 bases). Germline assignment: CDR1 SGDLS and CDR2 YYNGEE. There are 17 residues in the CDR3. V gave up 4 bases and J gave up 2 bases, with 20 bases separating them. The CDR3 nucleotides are TGTGCCAGCAGCCCAGACTCTAGCGCTTTCGCCACAGATACGCAGTATTTT. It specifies CASSPDSSAFATDTQYF.

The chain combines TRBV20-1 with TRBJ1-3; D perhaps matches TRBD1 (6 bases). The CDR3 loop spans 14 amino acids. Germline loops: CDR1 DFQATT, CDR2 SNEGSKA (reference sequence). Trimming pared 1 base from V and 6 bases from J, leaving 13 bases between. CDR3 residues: CSARGVGQLNTIYF. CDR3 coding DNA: TGCAGTGCTAGAGGGGTAGGACAGCTAAACACCATATATTTT.

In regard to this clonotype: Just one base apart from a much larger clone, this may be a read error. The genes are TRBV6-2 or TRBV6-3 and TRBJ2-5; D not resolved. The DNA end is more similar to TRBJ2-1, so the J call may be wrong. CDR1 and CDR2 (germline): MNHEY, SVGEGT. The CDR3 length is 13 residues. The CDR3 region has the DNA TGTGCCAGCAGTTACGTCCAGGCCCATAAGCAGTTCTTC. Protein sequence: CASSYVQAHKQFF.

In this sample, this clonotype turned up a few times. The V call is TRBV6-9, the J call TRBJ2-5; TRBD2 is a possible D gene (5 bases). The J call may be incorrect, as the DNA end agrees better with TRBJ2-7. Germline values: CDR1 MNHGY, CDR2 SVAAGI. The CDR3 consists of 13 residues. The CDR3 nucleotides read TGTGCCAGCAGGACCCGGGAAGCATACGAGCAGTACTTC. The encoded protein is CASRTREAYEQYF.

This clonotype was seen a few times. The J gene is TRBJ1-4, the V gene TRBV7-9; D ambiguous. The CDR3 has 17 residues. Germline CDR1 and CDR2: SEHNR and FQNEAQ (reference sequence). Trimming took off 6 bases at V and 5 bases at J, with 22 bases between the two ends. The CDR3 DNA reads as TGTGCCAGCAGATCTCCTCATACGACGGAATTAAATGAAAAACTGTTTTTT. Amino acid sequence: CASRSPHTTELNEKLFF.

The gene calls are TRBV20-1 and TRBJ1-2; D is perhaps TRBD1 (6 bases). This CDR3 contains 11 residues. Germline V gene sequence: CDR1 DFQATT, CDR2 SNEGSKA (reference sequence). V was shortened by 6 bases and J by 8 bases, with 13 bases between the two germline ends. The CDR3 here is CSAHAGGGYTF. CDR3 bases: TGCAGTGCCCACGCCGGGGGCGGCTACACCTTC.

The DNA for the CDR3 is TGTGCCATCAGTGACCCCAAGGACGGGAACACTGAAGCTTTCTTT. Translation: CAISDPKDGNTEAFF. V gene TRBV10-3 combines with J gene TRBJ1-1; D gene ambiguous. V gave up 3 bases and J gave up 1 base, with 12 bases separating them. Per the germline V gene, CDR1 is ENHRY and CDR2 is SYGVKD. The CDR3 totals 15 residues.

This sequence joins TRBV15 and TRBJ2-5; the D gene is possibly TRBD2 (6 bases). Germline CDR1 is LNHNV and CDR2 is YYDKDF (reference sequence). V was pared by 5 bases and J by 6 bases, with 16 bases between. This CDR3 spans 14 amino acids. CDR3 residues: CATSPRTGEKTQYF. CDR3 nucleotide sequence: TGTGCCACCAGCCCCCGGACGGGGGAAAAGACCCAGTACTTC. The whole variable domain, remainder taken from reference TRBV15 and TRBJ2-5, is DAMVIQNPRYQVTQFGKPVTLSCSQTLNHNVMYWYQQKSSQAPKLLFHYYDKDFNNEADTPDNFQSRRPNTSFCFLDIRSPGLGDTAMYLCATSPRTGEKTQYFGPGTRLLVL.

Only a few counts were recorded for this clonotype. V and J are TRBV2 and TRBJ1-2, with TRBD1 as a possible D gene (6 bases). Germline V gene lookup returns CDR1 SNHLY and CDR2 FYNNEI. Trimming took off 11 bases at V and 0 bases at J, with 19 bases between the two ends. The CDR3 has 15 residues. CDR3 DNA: TGTGCCGCCAGGACAGTGCCACAGCCTAACTATGGCTACACCTTC. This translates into CAARTVPQPNYGYTF.

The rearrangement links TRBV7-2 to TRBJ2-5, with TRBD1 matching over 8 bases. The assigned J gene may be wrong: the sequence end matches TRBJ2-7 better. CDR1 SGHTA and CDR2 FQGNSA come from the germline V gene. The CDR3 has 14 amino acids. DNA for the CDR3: TGTGCCAGCAGCGGGACAGGTTACCCCTACGAGCAGTACTTC. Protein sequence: CASSGTGYPYEQYF.

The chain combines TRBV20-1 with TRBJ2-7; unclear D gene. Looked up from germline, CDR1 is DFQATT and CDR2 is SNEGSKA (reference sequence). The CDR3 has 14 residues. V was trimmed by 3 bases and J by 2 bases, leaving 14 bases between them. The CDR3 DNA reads TGCAGTGCTAGTATGGGTGACTCCACCTACGAGCAGTACTTC. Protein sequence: CSASMGDSTYEQYF.

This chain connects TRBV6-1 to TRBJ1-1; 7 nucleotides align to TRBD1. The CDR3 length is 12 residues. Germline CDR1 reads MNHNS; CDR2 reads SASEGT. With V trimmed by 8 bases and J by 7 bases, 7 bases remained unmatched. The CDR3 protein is CASSGQAFEAFF. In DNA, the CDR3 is TGTGCCAGCTCAGGACAGGCCTTTGAAGCTTTCTTT.

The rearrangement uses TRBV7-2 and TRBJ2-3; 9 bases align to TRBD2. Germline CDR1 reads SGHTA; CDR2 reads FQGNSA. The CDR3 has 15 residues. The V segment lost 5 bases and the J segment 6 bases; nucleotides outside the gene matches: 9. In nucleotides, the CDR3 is TGTGCCAGCAGCCCAAGCGGGGGGACCCTCGATACGCAGTATTTT. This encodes CASSPSGGTLDTQYF.

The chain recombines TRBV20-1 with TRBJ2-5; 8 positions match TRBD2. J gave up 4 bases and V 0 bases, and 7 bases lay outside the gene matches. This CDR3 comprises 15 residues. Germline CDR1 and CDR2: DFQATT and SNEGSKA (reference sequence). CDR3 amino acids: CSARDPGGAGETQYF. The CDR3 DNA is TGCAGTGCTAGAGATCCCGGGGGGGCAGGAGAGACCCAGTACTTC.

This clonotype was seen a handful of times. The CDR3 loop reads CASSLEERALVSQYF. In DNA form, the CDR3 reads TGTGCCAGCAGTTTAGAGGAGCGGGCACTAGTCTCGCAGTATTTT. This chain connects TRBV28 to TRBJ2-3, with D perhaps matching TRBD2 (6 bases). The CDR3 spans 15 residues. Trimming stripped 2 bases from V and 10 bases from J, with 19 bases between. The germline V gene encodes CDR1 MDHEN and CDR2 SYDVKM.

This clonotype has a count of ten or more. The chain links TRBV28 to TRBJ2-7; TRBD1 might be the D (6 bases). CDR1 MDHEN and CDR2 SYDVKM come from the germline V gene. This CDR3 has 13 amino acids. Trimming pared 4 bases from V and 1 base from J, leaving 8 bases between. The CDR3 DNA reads TGTGCCAGCAGTTACGACAGGTCCTACGAGCAGTACTTC. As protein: CASSYDRSYEQYF.

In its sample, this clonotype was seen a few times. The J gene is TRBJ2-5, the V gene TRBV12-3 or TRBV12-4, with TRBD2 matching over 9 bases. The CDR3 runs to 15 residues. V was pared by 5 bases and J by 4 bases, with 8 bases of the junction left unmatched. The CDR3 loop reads CASSGPGLALETQYF. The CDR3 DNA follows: TGTGCCAGCAGTGGACCGGGACTAGCTTTAGAGACCCAGTACTTC.